The rows below give T cell receptor beta chains drawn from one sample of a study of persistence of HIV-infected CD4 T cells. Sequencing used immunoSEQ multiplex PCR; TCRdb keeps in-frame clones, though not all of them. This table holds about 46,000 clones, 85% to 90% found once. These receptors' targets are unknown. This specimen was CD4+ T cells sorted from PBMCs after approximately 19-hour stimulation, taken from a patient who received antiretroviral therapy. The origin of the receptors is an adult woman with HIV who was CMV-seropositive. The CDR3 runs from the conserved cysteine through the conserved F or W. D genes are given only for firm matches. Where a row states a size, it is once, few, many or the class of an expanded clone; other rows omit it.

D: .
J: TRBJ1-1
V: TRBV7-2
size: .
DNA: TGTGCCAGCAGCGCCCGGGGAGGGATGGGAACTGAAGCTTTCTTT
CDR3: CASSARGGMGTEAFF

D: .
J: TRBJ2-1
V: TRBV6-5
size: .
DNA: TGTGCCAGCAGTTACTCGAAAGGAGTTTACAATGAGCAGTTCTTC
CDR3: CASSYSKGVYNEQFF

D: .
J: TRBJ1-1
V: TRBV10-1
size: .
DNA: TGCGCCAGCAGTGAGGTTCAGGGGAAAGCTTTCTTT
CDR3: CASSEVQGKAFF

D: .
J: TRBJ1-1
V: TRBV18
size: .
DNA: TGTGCCAGCTCACTACCTTGGACGAACACTGAAGCTTTCTTT
CDR3: CASSLPWTNTEAFF

D: TRBD2
J: TRBJ2-3
V: TRBV7-2
size: .
DNA: TGTGCCAGCAGCTCCCGAAGCGGGAGGGCCCCAGATACGCAGTATTTT
CDR3: CASSSRSGRAPDTQYF

D: .
J: TRBJ2-2
V: TRBV2
size: .
DNA: TGTGCCAGCAGTGTAAATTTGGGAGGCACCGGGGAGCTGTTTTTT
CDR3: CASSVNLGGTGELFF

D: .
J: TRBJ2-7
V: TRBV20-1
size: .
DNA: TGCAGTGCTAGACAAGTCTACGAGCAGTACTTC
CDR3: CSARQVYEQYF

D: TRBD1
J: TRBJ1-1
V: TRBV10-1
size: .
DNA: TGCGCCAGCAGTGAGTCAATCGGACAGGGGACTGAAGCTTTCTTT
CDR3: CASSESIGQGTEAFF

D: TRBD2
J: TRBJ2-1
V: TRBV9
size: .
DNA: TGTGCCAGCAGCGTAGGGACTAGCGGGGTTAATGAGCAGTTCTTC
CDR3: CASSVGTSGVNEQFF

D: TRBD1
J: TRBJ2-7
V: TRBV5-1
size: .
DNA: TGCGCCAGCAGCTTGCAGGGACAGGGGACCTACGAGCAGTACTTC
CDR3: CASSLQGQGTYEQYF

D: .
J: TRBJ1-2
V: TRBV20-1
size: .
DNA: TGCAGTGCTGGGGCTCTCGGTGGCTACACCTTC
CDR3: CSAGALGGYTF

D: TRBD1
J: TRBJ1-2
V: TRBV2
size: .
DNA: TGTGCCAGCAGGACAGGGATTCTCTATGGCTACACCTTC
CDR3: CASRTGILYGYTF

D: TRBD2
J: TRBJ2-7
V: TRBV28
size: once
DNA: TGTGCCAGCAGTTTAAGGACTAGCGGGTTGAGCTCCTACGAGCAGTACTTC
CDR3: CASSLRTSGLSSYEQYF

D: TRBD1
J: TRBJ1-1
V: TRBV5-6
size: .
DNA: TGTGCCAGCAGCGGCGGGACAGCCACTGAAGCTTTCTTT
CDR3: CASSGGTATEAFF

D: TRBD2
J: TRBJ2-7
V: TRBV10-3
size: .
DNA: TGTGCCATAGCCTTAGCGGGAGCCAACGAGCAGTACTTC
CDR3: CAIALAGANEQYF

D: TRBD1
J: TRBJ1-1
V: TRBV5-4
size: .
DNA: TGTGCCAGCAGCTTGGATCAGGGGGTGAACACTGAAGCTTTCTTT
CDR3: CASSLDQGVNTEAFF

D: TRBD1
J: TRBJ2-4
V: TRBV11-2
size: .
DNA: TGTGCCAGCAGCCGACAGGGTTTAGCCAAAAACATTCAGTACTTC
CDR3: CASSRQGLAKNIQYF

D: .
J: TRBJ2-5
V: TRBV20-1
size: .
DNA: TGCAGTGCTAGTAATATACACCAGGGGATATGGGAGACCCAGTACTTC
CDR3: CSASNIHQGIWETQYF

D: .
J: TRBJ1-1
V: TRBV28
size: .
DNA: TGTGCCAGCAGCCTAGGGTTTTTCGGGGCGAACACTGAAGCTTTCTTT
CDR3: CASSLGFFGANTEAFF

D: .
J: TRBJ1-4
V: TRBV5-1
size: .
DNA: TGCGCCAGCAGCTTGGACGGACATAATGAAAAACTGTTTTTT
CDR3: CASSLDGHNEKLFF

D: TRBD1
J: TRBJ1-1
V: TRBV5-6
size: .
DNA: TGTGCCAGCAGCTTGGGGTTAACGGACAGGGGCGAAGCTTTCTTT
CDR3: CASSLGLTDRGEAFF

D: TRBD2
J: TRBJ2-1
V: TRBV19
size: once
DNA: TGTGCCAGTACCTCCCGGAGGCTAGCGGGAGAGAACAATGAGCAGTTCTTC
CDR3: CASTSRRLAGENNEQFF

D: TRBD2
J: TRBJ2-3
V: TRBV7-9
size: once
DNA: TGTGCCAGCAGCCGACTAGCGGGAGAGACAGATACGCAGTATTTT
CDR3: CASSRLAGETDTQYF

D: TRBD2
J: TRBJ2-3
V: TRBV7-2
size: .
DNA: TGTGCCAGCAGCCCCCCTCCGGGGGGGGATACGCAGTATTTT
CDR3: CASSPPPGGDTQYF

D: TRBD2
J: TRBJ2-6
V: TRBV2
size: once
DNA: TGTGCCAGCAGTGGACTAGCGGGACGGGGGGCCAACGTCCTGACTTTC
CDR3: CASSGLAGRGANVLTF

D: TRBD1
J: TRBJ2-7
V: TRBV6-1
size: .
DNA: TGTGCCAGCAGTGTAGGACAGGGGGCCCACCCCTCCGCCTACGAGCAGTACTTC
CDR3: CASSVGQGAHPSAYEQYF

D: .
J: TRBJ2-1
V: TRBV24-1
size: once
DNA: TGTGCCACCAGTGATTTCCAGGTGTCGGGCTACAATGAGCAGTTCTTC
CDR3: CATSDFQVSGYNEQFF

D: .
J: TRBJ1-2
V: TRBV10-1
size: .
DNA: TGCGCCAGCAGTGATAACAGTCTAAACTATGGCTACACCTTC
CDR3: CASSDNSLNYGYTF

D: .
J: TRBJ1-1
V: TRBV7-8
size: once
DNA: TGTGCCAGGTTTCGGCTCCCCGTAGGCACTGAAGCTTTCTTT
CDR3: CARFRLPVGTEAFF

D: .
J: TRBJ1-1
V: TRBV6-6
size: .
DNA: TGTGCCAGCAGTTCAGACAGCCTAGACCCTGAAGCTTTCTTT
CDR3: CASSSDSLDPEAFF

D: .
J: TRBJ2-7
V: TRBV9
size: .
DNA: TGTGCCAGCAGCGTAGTTTTGGGAGTCCAGGTCTACGAGCAGTACTTC
CDR3: CASSVVLGVQVYEQYF

D: .
J: TRBJ1-5
V: TRBV5-1
size: once
DNA: TGCGCCAGCAGCTTGGAAGGGAATAATCAGCCCCAGCATTTT
CDR3: CASSLEGNNQPQHF

D: .
J: TRBJ1-1
V: TRBV27
size: .
DNA: TGTGCCAGCAGTCGCTGGGGGGCTAACACTGAAGCTTTCTTT
CDR3: CASSRWGANTEAFF

D: .
J: TRBJ2-2
V: TRBV18
size: .
DNA: TGTGCCAGCTCACGACAACAGGGTAGGGGTGACACCGGGGAGCTGTTTTTT
CDR3: CASSRQQGRGDTGELFF

D: .
J: TRBJ1-5
V: TRBV18
size: .
DNA: TGTGCCAGCTCGCAGGACACTAATCAGCCCCAGCATTTT
CDR3: CASSQDTNQPQHF

D: .
J: TRBJ1-3
V: TRBV3-1/TRBV3-2
size: .
DNA: TGTGCCAGCAGCCAACAACCCCTCTCTGGAAACACCATATATTTT
CDR3: CASSQQPLSGNTIYF

D: .
J: TRBJ1-1
V: TRBV4-1
size: once
DNA: TGCGCCAGCAGCTATCCCCGTTGGGTCGGGACTCCCAAAACAAACACTGAAGCTTTCTTT
CDR3: CASSYPRWVGTPKTNTEAFF

D: .
J: TRBJ1-4
V: TRBV10-3
size: .
DNA: TGTGCCATCAGTGATCGGTCAACTAATGAAAAACTGTTTTTT
CDR3: CAISDRSTNEKLFF

D: .
J: TRBJ1-1
V: TRBV4-1
size: .
DNA: TGCGCCAGCAGCCAGCAAGGAGGAAACACTGAAGCTTTCTTT
CDR3: CASSQQGGNTEAFF

D: TRBD1
J: TRBJ1-1
V: TRBV6-4
size: .
DNA: TGTGCCAGCAATCAGAGAACCGGACAGGCGAACACTGAAGCTTTCTTT
CDR3: CASNQRTGQANTEAFF

D: .
J: TRBJ2-7
V: TRBV7-8
size: .
DNA: TGTGCCAGCAGCTTAGACCAGGCCTTCTACGAGCAGTACTTC
CDR3: CASSLDQAFYEQYF

D: .
J: TRBJ1-1
V: TRBV2
size: .
DNA: TGTGCCGGAGCAGACAATCTTAACACTGAAGCTTTCTTT
CDR3: CAGADNLNTEAFF

D: TRBD2
J: TRBJ2-3
V: TRBV5-1
size: once
DNA: TGCGCCAGCAGCCCTGGTTCCTTAGCGGGGGGGATGACAGATACGCAGTATTTT
CDR3: CASSPGSLAGGMTDTQYF

D: .
J: TRBJ2-1
V: TRBV2
size: .
DNA: TGTGCCAGCAGAGCCAACGGTAATGAGCAGTTCTTC
CDR3: CASRANGNEQFF

D: .
J: TRBJ1-4
V: TRBV7-6
size: .
DNA: TGTGCCAGCAGCTTAGACTCGTGGGAGAATGAAAAACTGTTTTTT
CDR3: CASSLDSWENEKLFF

D: .
J: TRBJ2-7
V: TRBV19
size: .
DNA: TGTGCCAGTAGTACCCGGGGCCCCTACGAGCAGTACTTC
CDR3: CASSTRGPYEQYF

D: .
J: TRBJ1-2
V: TRBV3-1/TRBV3-2
size: .
DNA: TGTGCCAGCAGCCAAGATCCAGGGGTGGGCGGCTACACCTTC
CDR3: CASSQDPGVGGYTF

D: TRBD1
J: TRBJ1-5
V: TRBV10-3
size: .
DNA: TGTGCCATCAGGGAAACAGGGGATAGCAATCAGCCCCAGCATTTT
CDR3: CAIRETGDSNQPQHF

D: .
J: TRBJ2-7
V: TRBV24-1
size: .
DNA: TGTGCCACCAGTGATTCCGGGACGGTCTCCTACGAGCAGTACTTC
CDR3: CATSDSGTVSYEQYF

D: .
J: TRBJ1-6
V: TRBV2
size: .
DNA: TGTGCCAGCAGGGAGACCAATTCACCCCTCCACTTT
CDR3: CASRETNSPLHF

D: TRBD1
J: TRBJ2-3
V: TRBV11-2
size: .
DNA: TGTGCCAGCAGCCCCTTACCGGGACAGGGGGCAAATACGCAGTATTTT
CDR3: CASSPLPGQGANTQYF

D: .
J: TRBJ2-7
V: TRBV28
size: .
DNA: TGTGCCAGCAGTTTAGGAGGGGTGGGGACCTACGAGCAGTACTTC
CDR3: CASSLGGVGTYEQYF

D: TRBD1
J: TRBJ2-1
V: TRBV5-8
size: .
DNA: TGTGCCAGCAGCACTAGACAGGGATTCGACGAGCAGTTCTTC
CDR3: CASSTRQGFDEQFF

D: .
J: TRBJ2-5
V: TRBV19
size: .
DNA: TGTGCCAGTAGTATCGGGATAAGGGAAGGAGAGACCCAGTACTTC
CDR3: CASSIGIREGETQYF